This T cell receptor (beta chain) was sequenced during a study of graft-versus-host responses after intestinal transplantation. General observations from the study: Those patients showing graft-donor T cell macrochimerism displayed high graft-versus-host to host-versus-graft clonal ratios in allografts.

Of note for this clone: Its antigen is currently unknown.

The CDR3 covers 14 residues. Germline lookup yields CDR1 MNHNS and CDR2 SASEGT. Germline trimming cut 3 bases from V and 5 bases from J; bases unmatched to any gene: 4. Data came from immunoSEQ multiplex PCR; TCRdb stores just in-frame clones and leaves some out. The sample has 100,000 or so clones, 91% seen once; the top ten hold approximately 0.18%. The sample here was unstimulated CD4+ T cells sorted from spleen or lymph node cells, taken before transplant. The rearrangement uses TRBV6-1 and TRBJ1-1, with 9 bases fitting TRBD1. The receptor comes from a human donor who was the organ donor for an intestinal transplant. CDR3 sequence: CASSEKDRGTEAFF. In nucleotides, the CDR3 is TGTGCCAGCAGTGAGAAGGACAGGGGAACTGAAGCTTTCTTT.